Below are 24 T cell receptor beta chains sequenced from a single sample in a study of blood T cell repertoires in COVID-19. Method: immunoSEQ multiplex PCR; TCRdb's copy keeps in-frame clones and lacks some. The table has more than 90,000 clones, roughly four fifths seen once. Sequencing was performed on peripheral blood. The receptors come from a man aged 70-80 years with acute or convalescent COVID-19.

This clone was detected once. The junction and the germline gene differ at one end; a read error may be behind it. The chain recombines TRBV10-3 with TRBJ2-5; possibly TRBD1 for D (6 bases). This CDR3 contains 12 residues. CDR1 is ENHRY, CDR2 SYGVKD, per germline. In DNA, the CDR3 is TGTGCCACCAGTACAGGGCGAGAGACCCAGTACTTC. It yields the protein CATSTGRETQYF.

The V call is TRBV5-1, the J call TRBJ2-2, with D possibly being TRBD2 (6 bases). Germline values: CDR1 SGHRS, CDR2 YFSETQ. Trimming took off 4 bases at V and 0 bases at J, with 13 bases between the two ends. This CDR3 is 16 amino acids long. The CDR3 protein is CASSLKAGSNTGELFF. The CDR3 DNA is TGCGCCAGCAGCCTCAAAGCGGGCTCGAACACCGGGGAGCTGTTTTTT.

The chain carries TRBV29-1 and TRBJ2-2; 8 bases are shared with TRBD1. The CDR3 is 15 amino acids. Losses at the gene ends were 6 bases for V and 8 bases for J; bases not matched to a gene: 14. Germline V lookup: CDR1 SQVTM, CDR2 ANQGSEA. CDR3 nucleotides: TGCAGCGTGCGGTACGGGACAGGCGGTACTGGGGAGCTGTTTTTT. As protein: CSVRYGTGGTGELFF.

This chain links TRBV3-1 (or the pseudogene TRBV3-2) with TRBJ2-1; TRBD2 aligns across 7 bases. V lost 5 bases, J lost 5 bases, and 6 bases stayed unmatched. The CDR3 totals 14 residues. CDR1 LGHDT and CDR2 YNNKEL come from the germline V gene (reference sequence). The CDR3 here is CASSGGVLNNEQFF. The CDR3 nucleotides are TGTGCCAGCAGCGGGGGGGTACTAAACAATGAGCAGTTCTTC.

In nucleotides, the CDR3 is TGTGCCAGCAGTTACCTCGGACTAGCGACCAATGAGCAGTTCTTC. Protein: CASSYLGLATNEQFF. The rearrangement links TRBV6-2 or TRBV6-3 to TRBJ2-1, with 9 bases fitting TRBD2. The CDR3 runs 15 residues. The V gene's germline CDR1 is MNHEY and CDR2 SVGEGT. V shed 2 bases, J shed 6 bases, and the junction held 5 bases outside the gene matches.

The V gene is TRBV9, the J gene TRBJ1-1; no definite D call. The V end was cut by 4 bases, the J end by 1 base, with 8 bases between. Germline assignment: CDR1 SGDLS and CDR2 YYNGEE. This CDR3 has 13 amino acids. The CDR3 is CASSIKQNTEAFF. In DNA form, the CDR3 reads TGTGCCAGCAGCATCAAACAGAACACTGAAGCTTTCTTT.

The chain's CDR3 is CASSLDPGSNTGELFF. CDR3 in DNA: TGTGCCAGCAGCTTGGATCCGGGATCGAACACCGGGGAGCTGTTTTTT. The chain couples TRBV5-4 to TRBJ2-2; perhaps TRBD2 as D (5 bases). The CDR3 loop spans 16 amino acids. Trimming removed 0 bases at V and 0 bases at J, with 9 bases between. In germline, CDR1 is SGHNT, CDR2 YYREEE (reference sequence).

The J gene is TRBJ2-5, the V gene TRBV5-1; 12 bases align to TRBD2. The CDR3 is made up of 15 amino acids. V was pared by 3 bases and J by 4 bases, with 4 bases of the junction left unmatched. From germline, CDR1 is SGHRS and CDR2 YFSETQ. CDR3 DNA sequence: TGCGCCAGCAGCTGGACTAGCGGGAAGGCAGAGACCCAGTACTTC. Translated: CASSWTSGKAETQYF. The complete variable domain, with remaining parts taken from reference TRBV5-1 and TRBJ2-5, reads KAGVTQTPRYLIKTRGQQVTLSCSPISGHRSVSWYQQTPGQGLQFLFEYFSETQRNKGNFPGRFSGRQFSNSRSEMNVSTLELGDSALYLCASSWTSGKAETQYFGPGTRLLVL.

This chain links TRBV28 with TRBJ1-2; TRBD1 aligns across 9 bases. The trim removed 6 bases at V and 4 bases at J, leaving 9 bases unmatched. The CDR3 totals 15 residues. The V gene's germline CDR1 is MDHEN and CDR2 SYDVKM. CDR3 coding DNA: TGTGCCAGCAGGGCGACAGGGGGATCAGTCTATGGCTACACCTTC. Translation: CASRATGGSVYGYTF.

CDR3 sequence (DNA): TGTGCCAGCAGAGGGACAGGGAACACTGAAGCTTTCTTT. Encoded protein: CASRGTGNTEAFF. The chain links TRBV12-3 or TRBV12-4 to TRBJ1-1, with 8 bases matching TRBD1. The CDR3 contains 13 residues. V lost 6 bases and J lost 1; bases outside the gene matches: 1.

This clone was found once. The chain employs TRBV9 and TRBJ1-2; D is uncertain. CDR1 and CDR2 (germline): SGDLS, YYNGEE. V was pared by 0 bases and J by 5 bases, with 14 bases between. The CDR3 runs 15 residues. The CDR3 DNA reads TGTGCCAGCAGCGTAGCTCTCGGGGTCCCGTATGGCTACACCTTC. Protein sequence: CASSVALGVPYGYTF.

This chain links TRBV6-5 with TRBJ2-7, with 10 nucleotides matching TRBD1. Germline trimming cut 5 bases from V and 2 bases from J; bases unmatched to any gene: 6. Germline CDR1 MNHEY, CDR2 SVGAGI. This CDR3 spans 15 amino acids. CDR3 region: CASSRRGQGTYEQYF. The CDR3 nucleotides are TGTGCCAGCAGTCGTCGGGGACAGGGGACCTACGAGCAGTACTTC.

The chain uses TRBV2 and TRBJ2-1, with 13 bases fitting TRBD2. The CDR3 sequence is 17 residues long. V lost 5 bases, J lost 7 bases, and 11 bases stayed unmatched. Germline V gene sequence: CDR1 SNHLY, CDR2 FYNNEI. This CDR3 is CASSPLPGLAGVNEQFF. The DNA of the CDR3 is TGTGCCAGCAGTCCCCTTCCTGGACTAGCGGGAGTTAATGAGCAGTTCTTC.

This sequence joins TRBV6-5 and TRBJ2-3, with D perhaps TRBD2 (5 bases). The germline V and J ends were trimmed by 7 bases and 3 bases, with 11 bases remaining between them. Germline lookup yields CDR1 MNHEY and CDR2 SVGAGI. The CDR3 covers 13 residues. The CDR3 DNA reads TGTGCCAGCATATGGGAGTGGACAGATACGCAGTATTTT. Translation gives CASIWEWTDTQYF.

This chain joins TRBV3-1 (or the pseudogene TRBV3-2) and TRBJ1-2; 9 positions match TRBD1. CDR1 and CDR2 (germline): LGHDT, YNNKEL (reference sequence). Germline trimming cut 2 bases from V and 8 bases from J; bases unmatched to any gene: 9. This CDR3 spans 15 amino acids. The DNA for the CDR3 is TGTGCCAGCAGCCAAAGAGAAACAGGGGGCAGAGGCTACACCTTC. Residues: CASSQRETGGRGYTF.

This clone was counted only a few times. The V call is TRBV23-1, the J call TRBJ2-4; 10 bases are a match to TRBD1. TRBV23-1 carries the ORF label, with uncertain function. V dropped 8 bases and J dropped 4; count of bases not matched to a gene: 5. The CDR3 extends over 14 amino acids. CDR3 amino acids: CASDDRGLKNIQYF. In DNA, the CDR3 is TGCGCCAGCGACGACAGGGGGCTAAAAAACATTCAGTACTTC.

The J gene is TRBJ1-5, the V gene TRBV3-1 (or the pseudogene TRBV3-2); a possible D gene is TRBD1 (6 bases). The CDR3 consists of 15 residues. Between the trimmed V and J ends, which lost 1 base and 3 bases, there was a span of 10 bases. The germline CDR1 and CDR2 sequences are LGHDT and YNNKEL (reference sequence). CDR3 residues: CASSQAYRDNQPQHF. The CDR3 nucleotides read TGTGCCAGCAGCCAAGCCTACAGGGACAATCAGCCCCAGCATTTT.

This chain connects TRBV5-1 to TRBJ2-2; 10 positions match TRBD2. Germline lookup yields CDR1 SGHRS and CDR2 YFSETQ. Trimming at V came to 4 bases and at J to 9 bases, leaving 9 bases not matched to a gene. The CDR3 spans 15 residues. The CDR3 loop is CASSATSGATRELFF. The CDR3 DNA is TGCGCCAGCAGCGCCACTAGCGGGGCAACTAGGGAGCTGTTTTTT.

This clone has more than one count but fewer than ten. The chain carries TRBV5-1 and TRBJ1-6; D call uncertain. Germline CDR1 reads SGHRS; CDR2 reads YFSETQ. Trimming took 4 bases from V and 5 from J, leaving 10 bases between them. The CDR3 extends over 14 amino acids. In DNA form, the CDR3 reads TGCGCCAGCAGCCCGTTAGAGCATAATTCACCCCTCCACTTT. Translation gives CASSPLEHNSPLHF.

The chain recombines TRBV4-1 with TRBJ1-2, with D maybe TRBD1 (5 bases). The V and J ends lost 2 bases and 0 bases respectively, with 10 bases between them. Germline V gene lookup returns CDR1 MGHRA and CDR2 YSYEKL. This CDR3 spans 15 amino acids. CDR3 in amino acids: CASSQMTDTNYGYTF. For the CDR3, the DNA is TGCGCCAGCAGCCAAATGACAGACACTAACTATGGCTACACCTTC.

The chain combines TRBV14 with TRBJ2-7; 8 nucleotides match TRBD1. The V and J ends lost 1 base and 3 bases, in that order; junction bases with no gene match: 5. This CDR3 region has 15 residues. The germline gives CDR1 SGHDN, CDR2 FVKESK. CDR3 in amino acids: CASSQGGQAVYEQYF. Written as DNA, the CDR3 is TGTGCCAGCAGCCAAGGGGGACAGGCGGTCTACGAGCAGTACTTC.

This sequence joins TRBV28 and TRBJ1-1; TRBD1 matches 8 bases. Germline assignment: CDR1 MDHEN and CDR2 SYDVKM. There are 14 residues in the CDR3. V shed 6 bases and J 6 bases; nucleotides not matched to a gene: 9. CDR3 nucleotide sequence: TGTGCCAGCAGATTCCCAGGGGGCCTCGCTGAAGCTTTCTTT. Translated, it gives CASRFPGGLAEAFF.

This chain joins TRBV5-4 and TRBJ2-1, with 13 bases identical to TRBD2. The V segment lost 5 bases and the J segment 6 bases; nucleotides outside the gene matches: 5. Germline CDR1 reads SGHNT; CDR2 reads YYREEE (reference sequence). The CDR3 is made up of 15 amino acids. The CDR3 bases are TGTGCCAGCAGTTATCGGACTAGCGGGAGCAATGAGCAGTTCTTC. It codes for CASSYRTSGSNEQFF.

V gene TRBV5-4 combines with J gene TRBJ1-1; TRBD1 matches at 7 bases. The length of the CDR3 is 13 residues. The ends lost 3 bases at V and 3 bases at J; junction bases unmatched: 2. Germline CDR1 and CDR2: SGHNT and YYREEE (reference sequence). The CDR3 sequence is CASSSQGDTEAFF. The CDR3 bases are TGTGCCAGCAGCTCTCAGGGGGACACTGAAGCTTTCTTT.